One sample yielded the 23 T cell receptor beta chains listed below, sequenced in a study of T cell responses to AZD1222 COVID-19 vaccine. Profiled with immunoSEQ multiplex PCR; TCRdb holds only in-frame clones, not every one. This repertoire shows roughly 150,000 clones, roughly nine tenths found once; its top ten account for roughly 4.7%. Specimen: peripheral blood, collected on day 0 of AZD1222 vaccination. Receptors originate from an adult in good health.

This chain joins TRBV12-5 and TRBJ2-3; D is possibly TRBD1 or TRBD2 (7 bases each). This CDR3 spans 14 amino acids. The V gene lost 5 bases and the J gene lost 4 bases, with 13 bases spanning the gap. The V gene's germline CDR1 is LGHNT and CDR2 FRNRAP. The chain's CDR3 is CASGPGGEADTQYF. Here the CDR3 DNA reads TGTGCTAGTGGTCCAGGGGGGGAGGCAGATACGCAGTATTTT.

The chain's CDR3 is CASSLSGGGYTF. As DNA, the CDR3 is TGTGCCAGCAGTTTATCTGGCGGAGGCTACACCTTC. The chain has TRBV28 and TRBJ1-2; D gene unclear. The CDR3 extends over 12 amino acids. The germline gives CDR1 MDHEN, CDR2 SYDVKM. V was cut by 1 base and J by 8 bases, with 8 bases left in between.

The chain has TRBV28 and TRBJ1-4, with 9 nucleotides matching TRBD1. Germline CDR1 reads MDHEN; CDR2 reads SYDVKM. J gave up 10 bases and V 5 bases, and 11 bases lay outside the gene matches. The CDR3 loop spans 15 amino acids. CDR3 residues: CASSPGDRESAKLFF. CDR3 DNA sequence: TGTGCCAGCAGTCCCGGGGACAGGGAGTCGGCAAAACTGTTTTTT.

The genes are TRBV3-1 (or the pseudogene TRBV3-2) and TRBJ1-5; the match to TRBD1 covers 8 bases. The J segment lost 7 bases and the V segment lost 2 bases, leaving 13 bases of the junction unmatched. The CDR3 consists of 17 residues. The germline CDR1 and CDR2 sequences are LGHDT and YNNKEL (reference sequence). Here the CDR3 DNA reads TGTGCCAGCAGCCAAAAACCTTGGACAGGGTCGGGGCAGCCCCAGCATTTT. This translates into CASSQKPWTGSGQPQHF.

V usage is TRBV6-5 and J usage is TRBJ1-2; the D is unclear. The CDR3 spans 13 residues. Trimming cost V 5 bases and J 7 bases, with 14 bases left between them. The V gene's germline CDR1 is MNHEY and CDR2 SVGAGI. The CDR3 region is CASSRSDAGGYTF. CDR3 DNA sequence: TGTGCCAGCAGTCGTAGTGATGCGGGTGGCTACACCTTC.

The rearrangement links TRBV5-1 to TRBJ1-6; D possibly corresponds to TRBD1 (6 bases). The CDR3 runs 18 residues. Trimming removed 0 bases at V and 2 bases at J, with 15 bases between. Germline V gives CDR1 SGHRS, CDR2 YFSETQ. The CDR3 nucleotides read TGCGCCAGCAGCTTGGGAACTCGGGGGCCGACCTATAATTCACCCCTCCACTTT. It encodes CASSLGTRGPTYNSPLHF. The whole variable domain, remainder taken from reference TRBV5-1 and TRBJ1-6, is KAGVTQTPRYLIKTRGQQVTLSCSPISGHRSVSWYQQTPGQGLQFLFEYFSETQRNKGNFPGRFSGRQFSNSRSEMNVSTLELGDSALYLCASSLGTRGPTYNSPLHFGNGTRLTVT.

The chain has TRBV7-9 and TRBJ1-1; D gene uncertain. In germline, CDR1 is SEHNR, CDR2 FQNEAQ (reference sequence). V was cut by 2 bases and J by 4 bases, with 8 bases left in between. The CDR3 is 13 amino acids. CDR3 nucleotide sequence: TGTGCCAGCAGCTTACGCCTTTCCACTGAAGCTTTCTTT. Translating gives CASSLRLSTEAFF.

V is TRBV5-6 and J is TRBJ2-7; 10 bases line up with TRBD1. Germline CDR1 reads SGHDT; CDR2 reads YYEEEE. V lost 4 bases, J lost 3 bases, and 4 bases stayed unmatched. The CDR3 consists of 14 residues. CDR3 region: CASSRGQGIYEQYF. CDR3 sequence (DNA): TGTGCCAGCAGCAGGGGACAGGGGATCTACGAGCAGTACTTC.

V and J are TRBV3-1 (or the pseudogene TRBV3-2) and TRBJ2-7; TRBD2 agrees at 7 bases. Germline V gene data show CDR1 as LGHDT and CDR2 as YNNKEL (reference sequence). The CDR3 consists of 15 residues. Trimming took 1 base from V and 2 from J; bases not matched to a gene: 5. In DNA, the CDR3 is TGTGCCAGCAGCCAAGGGCTAGCGGCCCCCTACGAGCAGTACTTC. Its translation is CASSQGLAAPYEQYF.

V and J are TRBV4-1 and TRBJ2-7, with 7 bases fitting TRBD1. V gave up 1 base and J gave up 3 bases; unmatched junction bases: 3. Germline assignment: CDR1 MGHRA and CDR2 YSYEKL. There are 14 residues in the CDR3. For the CDR3, the DNA is TGCGCCAGCAGCCAAGGGCAGGGGGACTACGAGCAGTACTTC. Encoded protein: CASSQGQGDYEQYF.

The chain combines TRBV6-4 with TRBJ2-3; D tentatively fits TRBD1 or TRBD2 (6 bases each). V shed 0 bases and J shed 4 bases, with 8 bases lying between them. CDR3 length equals 14 residues. Per the germline V gene, CDR1 is MRHNA and CDR2 is SNTAGT. The CDR3 nucleotides are TGTGCCAGCAGTGACTCGGGGGGCGCAGATACGCAGTATTTT. Amino acids: CASSDSGGADTQYF.

The gene calls are TRBV5-4 and TRBJ2-1; D unresolved. The CDR3 is made up of 16 amino acids. Germline CDR1 reads SGHNT; CDR2 reads YYREEE (reference sequence). V was shortened by 1 base and J by 0 bases, with 11 bases between the two germline ends. The CDR3 here is CASSLIETASYNEQFF. In DNA, the CDR3 is TGTGCCAGCAGCTTGATCGAAACAGCCTCCTACAATGAGCAGTTCTTC.

The CDR3 reads CASSEGVGEVQPQHF. CDR3 in DNA: TGTGCCAGCAGTGAAGGGGTAGGGGAGGTTCAGCCCCAGCATTTT. This chain connects TRBV2 to TRBJ1-5; possibly TRBD1 for D (5 bases). The CDR3 has 15 residues. V lost 1 base and J 6 bases, leaving 13 bases between the germline ends. Germline V gives CDR1 SNHLY, CDR2 FYNNEI.

The chain uses TRBV28 and TRBJ2-7, with no clear D. Germline V CDR1 and CDR2: MDHEN, SYDVKM. The CDR3 loop spans 11 amino acids. V lost 3 bases and J 4 bases, leaving 4 bases between the germline ends. CDR3 amino acids: CASSFLYEQYF. The CDR3, as DNA: TGTGCCAGCAGTTTTCTGTACGAGCAGTACTTC.

The rearrangement links TRBV11-2 to TRBJ2-1; TRBD2 aligns across 13 bases. The CDR3 totals 17 residues. CDR1 is SGHAT and CDR2 is FQNNGV in the germline V gene. The trim removed 4 bases at V and 6 bases at J, leaving 9 bases unmatched. The CDR3 sequence is CASSSRRGTSGINEQFF. The CDR3 DNA reads TGTGCCAGCAGCTCTCGAAGGGGGACTAGCGGGATCAATGAGCAGTTCTTC.

This chain links TRBV6-5 with TRBJ2-6; 7 positions match TRBD1. The trim removed 6 bases at V and 0 bases at J, leaving 2 bases unmatched. Germline lookup yields CDR1 MNHEY and CDR2 SVGAGI. The CDR3 is 15 residues long. The CDR3 DNA reads TGTGCCAGCAGATCAGGGGGCTCTGGGGCCAACGTCCTGACTTTC. This sequence encodes CASRSGGSGANVLTF.

The chain recombines TRBV28 with TRBJ2-4; D ambiguous. This CDR3 has 13 residues. The germline CDR1 and CDR2 sequences are MDHEN and SYDVKM. V was cut by 4 bases and J by 7 bases, with 11 bases left in between. CDR3 protein: CASSSPSPNIQYF. The CDR3 region has the DNA TGTGCCAGCAGTTCCCCGTCCCCCAACATTCAGTACTTC.

The gene calls are TRBV9 and TRBJ1-2; no clear D gene. The CDR3 spans 12 residues. Per germline, CDR1 SGDLS and CDR2 YYNGEE. V lost 0 bases to trimming and J lost 2 bases, with 2 bases between them. In DNA form, the CDR3 reads TGTGCCAGCAGCGTAGACAACTATGGCTACACCTTC. This codes for CASSVDNYGYTF.

This clone has ten or more counts. The chain recombines TRBV29-1 with TRBJ2-7; 8 positions agree with TRBD1. The CDR3 loop spans 17 amino acids. Per germline, CDR1 SQVTM and CDR2 ANQGSEA. V was pared by 7 bases and J by 1 base, with 18 bases of the junction left unmatched. CDR3 sequence reads: CSASTPPGQGESYEQYF. The DNA for the CDR3 is TGCAGCGCCTCAACCCCGCCCGGACAGGGCGAATCCTACGAGCAGTACTTC.

The chain links TRBV28 to TRBJ1-1; D not resolved. V lost 8 bases to trimming and J lost 2 bases, with 12 bases between them. This CDR3 has 13 amino acids. Germline CDR1 is MDHEN and CDR2 is SYDVKM. CDR3 nucleotides: TGTGCCAGCTCCACAGAGTTAAACACTGAAGCTTTCTTT. Encoded protein: CASSTELNTEAFF.

The chain employs TRBV27 and TRBJ1-5; 12 nucleotides align to TRBD1. V shed 0 bases and J 7 bases; nucleotides not matched to a gene: 7. The CDR3 consists of 17 residues. From germline, CDR1 is MNHEY and CDR2 SMNVEV (reference sequence). The CDR3 DNA is TGTGCCAGCAGTTTATCGAGGGGGACAGGGGGCTTACAGCCCCAGCATTTT. It is translated as CASSLSRGTGGLQPQHF.

The chain links TRBV24-1 to TRBJ1-5; TRBD1 might be the D (6 bases). Germline loops: CDR1 KGHDR, CDR2 SFDVKD. V lost 4 bases, J lost 6 bases, and 15 bases lay in between. The CDR3 is 15 residues long. CDR3 sequence (DNA): TGTGCCACCAGTGAGTCAGGGGCTGTAGGTCAGCCCCAGCATTTT. This encodes CATSESGAVGQPQHF.

The chain carries TRBV7-8 and TRBJ1-2; D call uncertain. CDR1 SGHVS and CDR2 FQNEAQ come from the germline V gene. V was trimmed by 0 bases and J by 2 bases, leaving 10 bases between them. The CDR3 length is 15 residues. The CDR3 sequence: CASSLALTANYGYTF. The CDR3 DNA follows: TGTGCCAGCAGCTTAGCGCTCACAGCGAACTATGGCTACACCTTC.